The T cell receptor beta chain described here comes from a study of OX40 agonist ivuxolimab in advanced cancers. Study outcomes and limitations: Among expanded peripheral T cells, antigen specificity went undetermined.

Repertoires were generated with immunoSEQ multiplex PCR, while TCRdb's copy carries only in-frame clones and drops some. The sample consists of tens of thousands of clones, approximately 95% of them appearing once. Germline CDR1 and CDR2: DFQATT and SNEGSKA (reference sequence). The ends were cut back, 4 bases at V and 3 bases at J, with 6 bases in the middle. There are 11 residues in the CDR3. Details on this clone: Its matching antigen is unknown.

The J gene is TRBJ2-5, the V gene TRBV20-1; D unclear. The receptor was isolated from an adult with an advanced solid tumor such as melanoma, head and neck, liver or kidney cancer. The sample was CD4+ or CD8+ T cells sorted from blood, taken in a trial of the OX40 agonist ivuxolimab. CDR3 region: CSANREETQYF. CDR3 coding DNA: TGCAGTGCTAATAGAGAAGAGACCCAGTACTTC.